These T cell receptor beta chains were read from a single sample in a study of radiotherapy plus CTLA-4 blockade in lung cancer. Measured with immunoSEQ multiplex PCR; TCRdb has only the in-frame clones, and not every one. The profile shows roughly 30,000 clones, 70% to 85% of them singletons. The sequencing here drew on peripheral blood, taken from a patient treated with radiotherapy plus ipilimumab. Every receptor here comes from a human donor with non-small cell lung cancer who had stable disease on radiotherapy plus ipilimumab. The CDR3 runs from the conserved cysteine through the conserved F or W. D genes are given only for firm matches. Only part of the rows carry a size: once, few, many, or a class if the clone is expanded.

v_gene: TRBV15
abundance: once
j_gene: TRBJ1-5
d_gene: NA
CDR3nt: TGTGCCACCAGCAGAGTAGGGAGCAATCAGCCCCAGCATTTT
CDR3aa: CATSRVGSNQPQHF

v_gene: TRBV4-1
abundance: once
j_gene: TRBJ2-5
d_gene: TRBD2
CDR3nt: TGCGCCAGCAGCCAGGGGGGGTTGGGGCGAGAAGAGACCCAGTACTTC
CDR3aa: CASSQGGLGREETQYF

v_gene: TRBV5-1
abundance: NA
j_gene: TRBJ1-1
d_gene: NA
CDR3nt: TGCGCCACTACGCACAATATCATGAACACTGAAGCTTTCTTT
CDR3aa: CATTHNIMNTEAFF

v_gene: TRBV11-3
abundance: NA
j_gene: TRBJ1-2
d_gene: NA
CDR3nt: TGTGCCAGCAGCTTCGACGGGGGGCAAGGCTACACCTTC
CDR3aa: CASSFDGGQGYTF

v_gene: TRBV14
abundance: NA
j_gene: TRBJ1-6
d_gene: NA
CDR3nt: TGTGCCAGCAGCCAAACTCAGGGTGTTTATCGGTCACCCCTCCACTTT
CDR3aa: CASSQTQGVYRSPLHF

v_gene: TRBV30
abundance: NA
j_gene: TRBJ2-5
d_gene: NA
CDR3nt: TGTGCCTGGAGTGTAAGAGGGGTCCAAGAGACCCAGTACTTC
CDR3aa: CAWSVRGVQETQYF

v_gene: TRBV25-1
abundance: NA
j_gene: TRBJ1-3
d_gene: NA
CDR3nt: TGTGCCAGCAGCACAAGGGGGGCTGGAAACACCATATATTTT
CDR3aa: CASSTRGAGNTIYF

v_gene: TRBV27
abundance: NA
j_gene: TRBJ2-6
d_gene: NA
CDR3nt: TGTGCCAGTCTTCGGGCTGGGGCCAACGTCCTGACTTTC
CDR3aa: CASLRAGANVLTF

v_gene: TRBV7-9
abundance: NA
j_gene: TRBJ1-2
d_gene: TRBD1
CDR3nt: TGTGCCAGCAGCGACACGGGACAGTTCCCTACCTATTTCTATGGCTACACCTTC
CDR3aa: CASSDTGQFPTYFYGYTF

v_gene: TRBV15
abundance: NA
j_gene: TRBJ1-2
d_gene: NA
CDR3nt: TGTGCCACCAGCAGAGATAGGACAGTCAGCTATGGCTACACCTTC
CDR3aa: CATSRDRTVSYGYTF

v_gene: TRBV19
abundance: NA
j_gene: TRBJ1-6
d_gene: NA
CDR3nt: TGTGCCAGTAGTATAACAGGATCTAATTCACCCCTCCACTTT
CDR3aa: CASSITGSNSPLHF

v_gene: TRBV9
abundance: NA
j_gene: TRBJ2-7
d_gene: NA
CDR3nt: TGTGCCAGCTCTCACCGAGGTTACGAGCAGTACTTC
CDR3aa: CASSHRGYEQYF

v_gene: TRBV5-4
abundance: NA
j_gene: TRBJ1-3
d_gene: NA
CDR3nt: TGTGCCAGCAGCCCCCGGGGCTCTGGAAACACCATATATTTT
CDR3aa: CASSPRGSGNTIYF

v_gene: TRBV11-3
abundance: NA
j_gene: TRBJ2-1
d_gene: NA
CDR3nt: TGTGCCAGCAGCTTAAAGTCCAGCCCGGGCAATGAGCAGTTCTTC
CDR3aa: CASSLKSSPGNEQFF

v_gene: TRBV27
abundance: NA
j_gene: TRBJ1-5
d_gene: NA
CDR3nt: TGTGCCAGCAGTTTATCCCCGCAGGGGAGTTGGCCCCAGCATTTT
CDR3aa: CASSLSPQGSWPQHF

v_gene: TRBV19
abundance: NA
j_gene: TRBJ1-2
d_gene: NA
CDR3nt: TGTGCCAGTATGGGGACGGATGGCTACACCTTC
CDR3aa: CASMGTDGYTF

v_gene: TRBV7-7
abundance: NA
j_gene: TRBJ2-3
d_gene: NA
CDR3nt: TGTGCCAGCAGCTTAGCGCCCGGGACAAGCACAGATACGCAGTATTTT
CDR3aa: CASSLAPGTSTDTQYF

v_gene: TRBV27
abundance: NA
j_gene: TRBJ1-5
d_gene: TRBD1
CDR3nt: TGTGCCAGCAGTTACAGGGGCGGGATGGGAGGCCAGCCCCAGCATTTT
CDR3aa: CASSYRGGMGGQPQHF

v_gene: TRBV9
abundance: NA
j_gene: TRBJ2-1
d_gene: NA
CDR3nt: TGTGCCAGCAGCGTAGTGGAGGGGGGATCCTACAATGAGCAGTTCTTC
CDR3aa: CASSVVEGGSYNEQFF

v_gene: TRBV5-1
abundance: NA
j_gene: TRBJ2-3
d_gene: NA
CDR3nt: TGCGCCAGCAGCTTGGCAGGTGGGGGTGGCACAGATACGCAGTATTTT
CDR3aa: CASSLAGGGGTDTQYF

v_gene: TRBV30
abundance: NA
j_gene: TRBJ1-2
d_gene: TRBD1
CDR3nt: TGTGCCTGGAGTGTGGACAGGGGGCTCGGCTACACCTTC
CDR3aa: CAWSVDRGLGYTF

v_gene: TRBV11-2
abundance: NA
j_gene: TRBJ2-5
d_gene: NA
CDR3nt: TGTGCCAGCAGCTTAAAATTCGACAGGACTTGGGAGACCCAGTACTTC
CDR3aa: CASSLKFDRTWETQYF

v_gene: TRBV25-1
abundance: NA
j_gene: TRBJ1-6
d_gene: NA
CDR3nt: TGTGCCAGCAACCCCAGCGAACTAAATTCACCCCTCCACTTT
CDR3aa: CASNPSELNSPLHF

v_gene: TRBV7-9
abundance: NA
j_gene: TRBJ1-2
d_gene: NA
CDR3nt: TGTGCCAGCAGCTTAGGGGGGGACGGCTACACCTTC
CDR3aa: CASSLGGDGYTF

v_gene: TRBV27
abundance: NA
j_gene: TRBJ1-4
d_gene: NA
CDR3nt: TGTGCCAGCAGTTCTTCCGGGGCGCTGTTTTTT
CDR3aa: CASSSSGALFF

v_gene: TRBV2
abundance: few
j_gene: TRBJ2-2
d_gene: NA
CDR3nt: TGTGCCAGCAGGGTTACCGGGGAGCTGTTTTTT
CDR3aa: CASRVTGELFF

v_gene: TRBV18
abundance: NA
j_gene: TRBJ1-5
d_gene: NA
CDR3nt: TGTGCCAGCTCACCTACCGGACACCCCAATCAGCCCCAGCATTTT
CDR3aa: CASSPTGHPNQPQHF

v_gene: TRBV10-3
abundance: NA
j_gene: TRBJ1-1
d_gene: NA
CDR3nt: TGTGCCATCAGTGTCGACCGAGGTGTTGAAGCTTTCTTT
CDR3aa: CAISVDRGVEAFF

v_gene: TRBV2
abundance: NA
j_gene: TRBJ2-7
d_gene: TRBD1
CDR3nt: TGTGCCAGCACCTCCGGACAGGGAAATTACGAGCAGTACTTC
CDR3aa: CASTSGQGNYEQYF

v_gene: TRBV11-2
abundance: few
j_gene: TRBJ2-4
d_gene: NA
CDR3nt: TGTGCCAGCAGCTTAGGGCCGGGGTCGAACATTCAGTACTTC
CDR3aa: CASSLGPGSNIQYF

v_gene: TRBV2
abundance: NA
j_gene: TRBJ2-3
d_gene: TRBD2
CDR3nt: TGTGCCAGCTTCCGACCCCAGCGGGGACCTAGCACAGATACGCAGTATTTT
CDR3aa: CASFRPQRGPSTDTQYF

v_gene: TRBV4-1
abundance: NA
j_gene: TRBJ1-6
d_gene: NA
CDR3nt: TGCGCCAGCAGCCAAGATCGAGCGGCGGGACGAAATTCACCCCTCCACTTT
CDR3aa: CASSQDRAAGRNSPLHF

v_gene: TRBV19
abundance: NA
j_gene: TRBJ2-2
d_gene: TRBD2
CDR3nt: TGTGCCACACGGACTAGCTCGAACACCGGGGAGCTGTTTTTT
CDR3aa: CATRTSSNTGELFF

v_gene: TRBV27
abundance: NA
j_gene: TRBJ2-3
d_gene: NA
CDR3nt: TGTGCCAGCAACGGAGGCAAGATCACCGATACGCAGTATTTT
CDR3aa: CASNGGKITDTQYF

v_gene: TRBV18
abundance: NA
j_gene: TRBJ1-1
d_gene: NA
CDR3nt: TGTGCCAGCTCACCACAAAGGGATAGGAACACTGAAGCTTTCTTT
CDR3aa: CASSPQRDRNTEAFF

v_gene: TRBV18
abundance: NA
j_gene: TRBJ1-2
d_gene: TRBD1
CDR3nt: TGTGCCAGCTCATCAACAGGGGGCCATGGCTACACCTTC
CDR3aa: CASSSTGGHGYTF

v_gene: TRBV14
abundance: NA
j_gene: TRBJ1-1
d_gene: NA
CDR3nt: TGTGCCAGCAGCCAAGGACAGCTGAACACTGAAGCTTTCTTT
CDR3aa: CASSQGQLNTEAFF

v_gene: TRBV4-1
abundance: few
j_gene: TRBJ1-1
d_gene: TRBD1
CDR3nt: TGCGCCAGCACCAAGGGTTCAGGGGGGGACACTGAAGCTTTCTTT
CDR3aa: CASTKGSGGDTEAFF

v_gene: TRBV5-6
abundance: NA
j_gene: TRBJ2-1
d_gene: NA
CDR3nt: TGTGCCAGCAGCCCAATGGACGTTTTATCTTACAATGAGCAGTTCTTC
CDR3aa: CASSPMDVLSYNEQFF